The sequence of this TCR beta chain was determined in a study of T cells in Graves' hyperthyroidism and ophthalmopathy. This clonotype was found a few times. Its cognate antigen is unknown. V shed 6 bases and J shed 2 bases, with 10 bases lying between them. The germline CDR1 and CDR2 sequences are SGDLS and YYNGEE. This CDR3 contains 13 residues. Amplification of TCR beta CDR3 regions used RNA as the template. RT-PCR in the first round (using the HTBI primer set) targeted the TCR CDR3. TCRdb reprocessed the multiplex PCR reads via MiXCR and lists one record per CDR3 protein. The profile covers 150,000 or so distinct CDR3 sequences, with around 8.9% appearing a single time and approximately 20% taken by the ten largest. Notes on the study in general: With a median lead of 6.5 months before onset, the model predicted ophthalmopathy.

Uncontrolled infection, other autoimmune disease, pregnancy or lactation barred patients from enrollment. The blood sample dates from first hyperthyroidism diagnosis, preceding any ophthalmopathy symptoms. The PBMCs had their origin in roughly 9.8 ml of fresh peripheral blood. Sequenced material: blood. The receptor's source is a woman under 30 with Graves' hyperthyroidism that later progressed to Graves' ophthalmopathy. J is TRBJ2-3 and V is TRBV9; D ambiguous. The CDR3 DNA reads TGTGCCAGCAAGGGCATTAACACAGATACGCAGTATTTT. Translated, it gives CASKGINTDTQYF.